This entry describes one T cell receptor beta chain. Its target antigen remains unknown. Base qualities are not at hand, and no much larger clone is one base apart. This sample was taken from a study of PD-L1 blockade in urothelial cancer (TCRdb year 2017). Some background on the complete study: Therapy was started in about 2014 for all patients, and atezolizumab 1,200 mg was administered intravenously every 3 weeks. About 85% of the 29 patients were identified as males with urothelial cancer of bladder origin, and a prior smoking history was reported by 18 of 29 patients. An ECOG performance status of 0 or 1 was recorded for the patients, and 0 to 3 prior chemotherapy regimens had been received by the patients. Blood samples were analyzed at two time points: 3 weeks after treatment start (second dose) and 6 weeks after treatment start. Blood samples gave median yields of about 140,000 T cells and 82,636 unique TCRs, along with a median clonality of about 0.084. The study was an exploratory multi-omic analysis of somatic, immune and clinical correlates of response to PD-L1 blockade with atezolizumab in urothelial cancer. Pretreatment tumor samples and matched peripheral blood, collected serially before and after atezolizumab treatment, underwent TCR sequencing. Durable clinical benefit was defined as a progression-free survival longer than 6 months, and TCR features were additionally tested against progression-free survival and overall survival. In the same patients, whole exome sequencing and RNA sequencing of pretreatment tumors were performed in addition to TCR sequencing. Durable clinical benefit was achieved by nine patients but not by the remaining 20. Some 30 patients had pretreatment blood TCR-seq, roughly 25 had at least one posttreatment blood collection, and roughly 25 had tumor TCR-seq.

Synthetic TCR analog templates were spiked into each PCR to estimate absolute template abundance from read counts. TCRbeta CDR3 regions were amplified from genomic DNA with bias-controlled V and J gene primers using the immunoSEQ assay. Rearranged TCRbeta segments were sequenced at approximately 20X coverage. The paper's processing steps were these. Clustering was used to correct sequencing errors, and CDR3s were annotated against IMGT so that V, D and J genes could be assigned. Out-of-frame and stop-codon sequences were excluded, and only productive TCRbeta rearrangements were used in downstream analyses. Clonality was computed as one minus Shannon entropy normalized by the log of the number of unique productive sequences. Fisher's exact test with Benjamini-Hochberg correction, using a cutoff of adjusted p below 0.01, was how clones that differed between time points or between blood and tumor were identified. TCRdb obtained this table from immuneACCESS and retained in-frame rearrangements with V and J assigned. These tables miss some clones; where compared with another copy, unresolved V genes account for less than half of the shortfall, and the remainder is unexplained. V and J calls and clone size come straight from that table; D and trimming were deduced from the DNA. Counted in this sample were roughly 51,000 clones; around 84% of them appeared once. 22% of the sample comes from the top ten.

The time point tag for this specimen amounts to: pretreatment peripheral blood. The cohort included about 27 patients with locally advanced or metastatic urothelial carcinoma who were treated at Memorial Sloan Kettering on a trial protocol. Peripheral blood mononuclear cells were collected pretreatment and during treatment, at between 1 and 8 total time points per patient. The Qiagen DNeasy Blood extraction kit was used to purify genomic DNA from total PBMCs and tumor samples. PBMCs were collected pretreatment and during treatment, and were isolated and stored as previously described. CDR1 is given as MNHEY and CDR2 as SMNVEV, both from the germline V gene (reference sequence). The CDR3 spans 13 residues, from the cysteine through the phenylalanine. Of the read, only the CDR3 DNA is kept; its 39 bases are in frame from base 1. Relative to germline, V is 5 bases shorter and J is 5 bases shorter, with 12 bases between their ends.

Findings and caveats that apply to the study as a whole: Improved progression-free and overall survival was found to be associated with pretreatment peripheral blood TCR clonality below the median. At 3 weeks after the start of treatment, tumor-associated TCR clones in peripheral blood had expanded more in patients with durable benefit (n of about 21, p = 0.022). Because the sample size was small (n ≈ 28) and many of the analyses were exploratory, the results are meant to be hypothesis-generating.

This receptor was taken from a man aged 55-75 years with urothelial cancer. This receptor chain uses TRBV27 and TRBJ1-1; there is no confident call for the D gene. This material consisted of PBMCs, taken around atezolizumab (anti-PD-L1) treatment. The encoded CDR3 is CASSLRRDTEAFF. At the DNA level, the sequence is TGTGCCAGCAGTCTCCGGAGAGATACTGAAGCTTTCTTT.